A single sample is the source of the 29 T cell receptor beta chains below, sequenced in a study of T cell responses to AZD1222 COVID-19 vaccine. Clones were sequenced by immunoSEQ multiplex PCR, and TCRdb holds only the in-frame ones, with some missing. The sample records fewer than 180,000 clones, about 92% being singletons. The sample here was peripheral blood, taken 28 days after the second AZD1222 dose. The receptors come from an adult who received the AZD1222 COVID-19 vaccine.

The CDR3 protein is CASSMLAGGDNEQFF. The CDR3 DNA is TGTGCCAGTAGTATGTTAGCGGGAGGGGACAATGAGCAGTTCTTC. This sequence joins TRBV19 and TRBJ2-1, with 11 nucleotides matching TRBD2. The V segment lost 3 bases and the J segment 5 bases; nucleotides outside the gene matches: 3. The CDR3 runs to 15 residues. Germline loops: CDR1 LNHDA, CDR2 SQIVND (reference sequence).

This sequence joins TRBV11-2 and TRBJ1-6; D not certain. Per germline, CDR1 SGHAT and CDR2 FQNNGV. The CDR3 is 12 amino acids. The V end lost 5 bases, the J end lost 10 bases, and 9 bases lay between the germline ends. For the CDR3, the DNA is TGTGCCAGCAGCGCCTCGGGGTCACCCCTCCACTTT. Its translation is CASSASGSPLHF.

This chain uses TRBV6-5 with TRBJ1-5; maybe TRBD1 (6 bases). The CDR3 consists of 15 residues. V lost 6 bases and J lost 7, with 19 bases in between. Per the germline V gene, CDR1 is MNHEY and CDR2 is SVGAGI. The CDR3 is CASSRGGVAGQPQHF. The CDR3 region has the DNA TGTGCCAGCAGCAGGGGTGGGGTTGCCGGACAGCCCCAGCATTTT.

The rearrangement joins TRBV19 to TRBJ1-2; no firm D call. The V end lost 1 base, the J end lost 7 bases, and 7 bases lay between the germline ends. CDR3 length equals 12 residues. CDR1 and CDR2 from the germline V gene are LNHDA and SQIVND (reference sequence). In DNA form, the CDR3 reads TGTGCCAGTAGTATAGTGGTCGCTGGCTACACCTTC. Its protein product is CASSIVVAGYTF.

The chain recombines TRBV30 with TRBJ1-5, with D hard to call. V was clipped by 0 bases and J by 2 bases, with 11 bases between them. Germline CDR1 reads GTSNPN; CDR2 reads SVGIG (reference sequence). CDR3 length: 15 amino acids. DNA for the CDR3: TGTGCCTGGAGTGTACGGGGTAGCGGCAATCAGCCCCAGCATTTT. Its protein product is CAWSVRGSGNQPQHF.

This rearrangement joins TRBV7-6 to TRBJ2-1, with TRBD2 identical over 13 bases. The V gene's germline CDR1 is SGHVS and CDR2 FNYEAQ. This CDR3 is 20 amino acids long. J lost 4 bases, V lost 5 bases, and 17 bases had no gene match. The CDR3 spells CASSQGSGQRLAGGYNEQFF. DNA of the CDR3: TGTGCCAGCAGCCAGGGGTCGGGACAGAGACTAGCGGGGGGATACAATGAGCAGTTCTTC.

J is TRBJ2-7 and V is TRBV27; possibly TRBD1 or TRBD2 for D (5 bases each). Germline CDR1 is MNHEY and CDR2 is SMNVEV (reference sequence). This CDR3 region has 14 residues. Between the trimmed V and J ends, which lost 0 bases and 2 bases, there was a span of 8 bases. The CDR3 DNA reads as TGTGCCAGCAGTTTATCCCGGGGCCCCTACGAGCAGTACTTC. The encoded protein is CASSLSRGPYEQYF.

The CDR3 region has the DNA TGTGCCAGCAGCTCAGGGGTTTTTGGAAACACCATATATTTT. It specifies CASSSGVFGNTIYF. The V gene is TRBV7-7, the J gene TRBJ1-3; tentatively, D is TRBD1 (6 bases). V dropped 4 bases and J dropped 3 bases, with 10 bases sitting between them. This CDR3 region has 14 residues. Germline-derived CDR1 and CDR2 are SSHAT and FNYEAQ (reference sequence).

The CDR3 DNA is TGTGCCAGCAGCGGAAGCGGGACTCACAATGAGCAGTTCTTC. Translated: CASSGSGTHNEQFF. V usage is TRBV27 and J usage is TRBJ2-1; 7 bases map to TRBD2. Trimming removed 6 bases from V and 5 bases from J; junction bases left unmatched: 7. The CDR3 is 14 residues long. The germline V gene encodes CDR1 MNHEY and CDR2 SMNVEV (reference sequence).

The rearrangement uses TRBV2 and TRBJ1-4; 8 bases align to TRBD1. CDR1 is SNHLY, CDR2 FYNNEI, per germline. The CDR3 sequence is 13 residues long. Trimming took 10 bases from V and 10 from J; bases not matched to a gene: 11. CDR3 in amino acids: CATTQGGEGKLFF. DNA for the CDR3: TGTGCCACCACACAGGGGGGAGAGGGAAAACTGTTTTTT.

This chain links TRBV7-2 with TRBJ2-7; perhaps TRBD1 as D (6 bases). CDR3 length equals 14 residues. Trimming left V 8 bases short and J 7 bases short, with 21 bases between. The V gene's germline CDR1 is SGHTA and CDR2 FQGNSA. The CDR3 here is CASRPARGLGEQYF. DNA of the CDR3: TGTGCCAGCCGGCCCGCCAGGGGCTTGGGGGAGCAGTACTTC.

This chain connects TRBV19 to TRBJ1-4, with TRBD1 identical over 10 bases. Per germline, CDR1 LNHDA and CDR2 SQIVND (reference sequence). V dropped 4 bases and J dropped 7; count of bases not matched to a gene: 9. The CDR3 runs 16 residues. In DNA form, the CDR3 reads TGTGCCAGTAGTACATTACCGGGACAGGGGAGTGAAAAACTGTTTTTT. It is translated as CASSTLPGQGSEKLFF.

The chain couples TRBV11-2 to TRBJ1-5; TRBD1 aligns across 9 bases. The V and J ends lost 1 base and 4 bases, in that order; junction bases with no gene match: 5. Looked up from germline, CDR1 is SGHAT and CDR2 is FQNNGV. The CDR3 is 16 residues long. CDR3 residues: CASSLGWGQGNQPQHF. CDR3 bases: TGTGCCAGCAGCTTAGGTTGGGGACAGGGAAATCAGCCCCAGCATTTT.

CDR3 DNA: TGTGCCAGCGAGGACAGGGGGCTGACTGAAGCTTTCTTT. The encoded protein is CASEDRGLTEAFF. The chain recombines TRBV10-3 with TRBJ1-1; TRBD1 agrees at 11 bases. The germline CDR1 and CDR2 sequences are ENHRY and SYGVKD. The ends lost 10 bases at V and 5 bases at J; junction bases unmatched: 6. This CDR3 is 13 amino acids long.

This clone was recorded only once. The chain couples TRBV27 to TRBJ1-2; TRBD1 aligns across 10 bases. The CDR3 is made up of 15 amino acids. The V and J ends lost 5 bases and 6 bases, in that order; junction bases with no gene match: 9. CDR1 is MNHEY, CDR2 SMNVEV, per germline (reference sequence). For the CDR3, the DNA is TGTGCCAGCAGTCCTGACAGGGGGCGCTGGAATGGCTACACCTTC. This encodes CASSPDRGRWNGYTF.

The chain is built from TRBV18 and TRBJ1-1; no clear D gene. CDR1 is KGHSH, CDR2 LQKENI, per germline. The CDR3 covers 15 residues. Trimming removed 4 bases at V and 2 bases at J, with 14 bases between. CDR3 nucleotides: TGTGCCAGCTCACAAAGGGAGGTTCGCAACACTGAAGCTTTCTTT. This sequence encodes CASSQREVRNTEAFF.

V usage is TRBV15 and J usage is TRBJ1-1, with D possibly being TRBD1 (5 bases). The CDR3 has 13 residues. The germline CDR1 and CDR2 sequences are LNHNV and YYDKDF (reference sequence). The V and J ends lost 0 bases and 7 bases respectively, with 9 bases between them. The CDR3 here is CATSRDTGGEAFF. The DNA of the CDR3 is TGTGCCACCAGCAGAGATACCGGGGGTGAAGCTTTCTTT.

The DNA of the CDR3 is TGCGCCAGCAGCCAAGCCGGGACAGATGGCTACACCTTC. The encoded protein is CASSQAGTDGYTF. The rearrangement uses TRBV4-1 and TRBJ1-2; 7 bases match TRBD1. V lost 1 base and J lost 6; bases outside the gene matches: 2. The CDR3 is made up of 13 amino acids. Germline loops: CDR1 MGHRA, CDR2 YSYEKL.

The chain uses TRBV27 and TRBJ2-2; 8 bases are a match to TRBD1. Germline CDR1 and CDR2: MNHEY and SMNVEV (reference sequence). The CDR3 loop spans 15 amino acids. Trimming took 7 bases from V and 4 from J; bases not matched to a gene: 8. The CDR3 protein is CASTFGQGFTGELFF. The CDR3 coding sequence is TGTGCCAGCACCTTTGGACAGGGATTCACCGGGGAGCTGTTTTTT.

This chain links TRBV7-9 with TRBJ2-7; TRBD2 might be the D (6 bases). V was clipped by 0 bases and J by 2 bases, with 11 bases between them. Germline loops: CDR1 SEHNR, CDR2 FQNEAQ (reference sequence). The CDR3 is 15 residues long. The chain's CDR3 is CASSLAPGGAYEQYF. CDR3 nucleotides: TGTGCCAGCAGCTTAGCTCCCGGGGGAGCCTACGAGCAGTACTTC.

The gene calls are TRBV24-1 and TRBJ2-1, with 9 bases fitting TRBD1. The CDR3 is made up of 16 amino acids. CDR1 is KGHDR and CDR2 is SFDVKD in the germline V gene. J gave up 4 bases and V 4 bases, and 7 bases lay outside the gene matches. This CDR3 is CATSERGQGFYNEQFF. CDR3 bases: TGTGCCACCAGTGAGAGGGGACAGGGTTTTTACAATGAGCAGTTCTTC.

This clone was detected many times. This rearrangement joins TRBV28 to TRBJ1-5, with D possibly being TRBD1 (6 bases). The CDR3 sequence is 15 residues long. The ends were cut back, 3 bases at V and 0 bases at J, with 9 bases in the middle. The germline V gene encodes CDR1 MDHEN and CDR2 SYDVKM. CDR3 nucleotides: TGTGCCAGCAGTTTCTGGGGGGCTAGCAATCAGCCCCAGCATTTT. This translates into CASSFWGASNQPQHF.

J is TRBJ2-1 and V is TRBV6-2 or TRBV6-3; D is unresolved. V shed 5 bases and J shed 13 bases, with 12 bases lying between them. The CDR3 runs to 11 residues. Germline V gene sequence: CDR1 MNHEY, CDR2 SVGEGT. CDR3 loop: CASSLQRSQFF. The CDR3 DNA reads TGTGCCAGCAGTCTCCAGCGCTCACAGTTCTTC.

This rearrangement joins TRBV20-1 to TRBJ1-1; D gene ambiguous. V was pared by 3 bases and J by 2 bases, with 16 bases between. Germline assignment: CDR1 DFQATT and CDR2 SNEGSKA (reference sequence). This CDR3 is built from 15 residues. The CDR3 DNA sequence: TGCAGTGCTAGTCTAGGCCCGGGAGGAAACACTGAAGCTTTCTTT. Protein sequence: CSASLGPGGNTEAFF.

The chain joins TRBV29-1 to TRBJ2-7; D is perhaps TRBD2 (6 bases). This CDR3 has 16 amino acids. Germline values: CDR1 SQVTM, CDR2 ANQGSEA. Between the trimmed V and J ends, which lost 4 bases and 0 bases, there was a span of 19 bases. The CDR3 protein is CSVVGSRRDRSYEQYF. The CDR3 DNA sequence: TGCAGCGTTGTGGGGTCGCGGCGGGACCGCTCCTACGAGCAGTACTTC.

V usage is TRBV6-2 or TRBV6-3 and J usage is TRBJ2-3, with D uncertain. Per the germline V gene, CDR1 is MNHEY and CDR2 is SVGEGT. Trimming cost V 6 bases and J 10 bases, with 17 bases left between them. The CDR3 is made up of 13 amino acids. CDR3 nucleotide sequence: TGTGCCAGCAGCTCAATCGGATACTTCGCGCAGTATTTT. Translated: CASSSIGYFAQYF.

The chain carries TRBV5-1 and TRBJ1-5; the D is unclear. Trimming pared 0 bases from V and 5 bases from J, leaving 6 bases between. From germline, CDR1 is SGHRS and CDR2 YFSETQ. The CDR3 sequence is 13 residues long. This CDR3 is CASSLDGDQPQHF. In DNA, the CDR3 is TGCGCCAGCAGCTTGGACGGTGATCAGCCCCAGCATTTT.

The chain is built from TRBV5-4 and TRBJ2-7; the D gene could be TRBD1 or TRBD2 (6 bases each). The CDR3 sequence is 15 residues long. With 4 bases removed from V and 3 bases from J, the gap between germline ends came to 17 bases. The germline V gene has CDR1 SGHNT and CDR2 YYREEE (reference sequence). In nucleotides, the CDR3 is TGTGCCAGCAGCCGGCCGGGGGCGCGTATCTACGAGCAGTACTTC. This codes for CASSRPGARIYEQYF. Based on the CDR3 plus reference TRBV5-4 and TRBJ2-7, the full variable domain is ETGVTQSPTHLIKTRGQQVTLRCSSQSGHNTVSWYQQALGQGPQFIFQYYREEENGRGNFPPRFSGLQFPNYSSELNVNALELDDSALYLCASSRPGARIYEQYFGPGTRLTVT.

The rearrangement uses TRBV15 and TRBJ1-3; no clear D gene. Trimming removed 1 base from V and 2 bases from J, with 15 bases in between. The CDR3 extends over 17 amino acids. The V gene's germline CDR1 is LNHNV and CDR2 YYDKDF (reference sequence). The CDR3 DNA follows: TGTGCCACCAGCAGAGCCGCGCGAGGGAACCCTGGAAACACCATATATTTT. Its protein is CATSRAARGNPGNTIYF.